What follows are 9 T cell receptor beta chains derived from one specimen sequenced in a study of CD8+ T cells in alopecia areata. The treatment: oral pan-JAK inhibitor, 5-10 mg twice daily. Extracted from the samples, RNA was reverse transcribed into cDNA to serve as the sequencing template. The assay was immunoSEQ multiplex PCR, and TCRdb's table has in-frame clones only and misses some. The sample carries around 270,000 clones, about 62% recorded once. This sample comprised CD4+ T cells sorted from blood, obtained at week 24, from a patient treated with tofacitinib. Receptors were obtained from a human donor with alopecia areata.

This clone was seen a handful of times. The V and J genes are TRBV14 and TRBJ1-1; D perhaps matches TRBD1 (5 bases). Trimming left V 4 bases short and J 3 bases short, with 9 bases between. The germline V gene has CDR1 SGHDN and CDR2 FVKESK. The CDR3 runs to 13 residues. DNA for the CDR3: TGTGCCAGCAGCCTATTGACAGACACTGAAGCTTTCTTT. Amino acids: CASSLLTDTEAFF.

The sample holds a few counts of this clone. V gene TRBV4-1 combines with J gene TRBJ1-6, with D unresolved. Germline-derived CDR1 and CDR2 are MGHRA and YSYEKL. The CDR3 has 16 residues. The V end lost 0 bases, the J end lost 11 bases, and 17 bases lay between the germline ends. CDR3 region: CASSQEGRTSSAPLHF. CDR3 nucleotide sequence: TGCGCCAGCAGCCAAGAAGGCCGCACTTCCAGTGCACCCCTCCACTTT.

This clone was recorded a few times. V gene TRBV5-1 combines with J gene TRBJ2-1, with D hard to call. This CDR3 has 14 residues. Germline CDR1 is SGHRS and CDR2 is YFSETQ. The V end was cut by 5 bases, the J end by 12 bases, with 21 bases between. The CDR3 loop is CASREQPDSMRQFF. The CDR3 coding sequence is TGCGCCAGCAGGGAGCAGCCGGATTCAATGAGGCAGTTCTTC. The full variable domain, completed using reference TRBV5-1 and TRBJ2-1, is KAGVTQTPRYLIKTRGQQVTLSCSPISGHRSVSWYQQTPGQGLQFLFEYFSETQRNKGNFPGRFSGRQFSNSRSEMNVSTLELGDSALYLCASREQPDSMRQFFGPGTRLTVL.

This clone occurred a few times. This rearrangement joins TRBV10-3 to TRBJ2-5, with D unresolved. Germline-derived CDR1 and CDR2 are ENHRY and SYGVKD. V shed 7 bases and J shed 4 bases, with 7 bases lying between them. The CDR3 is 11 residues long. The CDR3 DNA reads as TGTGCCATCAAGGTAGGAGAGACCCAGTACTTC. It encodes CAIKVGETQYF.

The DNA of the CDR3 is TGTGCCAGCAGCCCAGACCTTAGCGGGGGGGCCACCAATGAGCAGTTCTTC. It codes for CASSPDLSGGATNEQFF. The chain couples TRBV4-2 to TRBJ2-1; 11 bases are a match to TRBD2. The V segment lost 4 bases and the J segment 6 bases; nucleotides outside the gene matches: 11. This CDR3 spans 17 amino acids. Germline V gene lookup returns CDR1 LGHNA and CDR2 YNFKEQ.

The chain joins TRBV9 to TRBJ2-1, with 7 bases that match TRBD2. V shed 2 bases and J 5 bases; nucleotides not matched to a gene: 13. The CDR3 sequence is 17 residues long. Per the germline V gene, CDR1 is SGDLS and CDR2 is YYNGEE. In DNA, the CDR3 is TGTGCCAGCAGCGTGGGGGTAGGTGATGCGGGAGACAATGAGCAGTTCTTC. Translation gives CASSVGVGDAGDNEQFF.

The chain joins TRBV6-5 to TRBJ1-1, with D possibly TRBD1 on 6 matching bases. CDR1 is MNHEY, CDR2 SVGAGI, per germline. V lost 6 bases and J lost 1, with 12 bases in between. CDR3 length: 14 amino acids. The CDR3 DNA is TGTGCCAGCAGCCAGGGACACCCGAACACTGAAGCTTTCTTT. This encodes CASSQGHPNTEAFF.

CDR3 in DNA: TGTGCCAGCAGCGTAGGCCTAGCGGGAGCTCCCACCATGTTATCAGATACGCAGTATTTT. Translated, it gives CASSVGLAGAPTMLSDTQYF. The gene calls are TRBV9 and TRBJ2-3, with 10 bases aligning to TRBD2. Germline CDR1 SGDLS, CDR2 YYNGEE. With V trimmed by 0 bases and J by 4 bases, 17 bases remained unmatched. This CDR3 has 20 residues.

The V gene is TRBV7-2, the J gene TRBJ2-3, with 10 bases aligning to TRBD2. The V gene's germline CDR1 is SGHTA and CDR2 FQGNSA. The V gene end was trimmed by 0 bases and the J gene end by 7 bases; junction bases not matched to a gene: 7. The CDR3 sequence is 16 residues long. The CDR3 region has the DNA TGTGCCAGCAGCTTAGCGAGCGGGGGGGCGTTCCATACGCAGTATTTT. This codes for CASSLASGGAFHTQYF.